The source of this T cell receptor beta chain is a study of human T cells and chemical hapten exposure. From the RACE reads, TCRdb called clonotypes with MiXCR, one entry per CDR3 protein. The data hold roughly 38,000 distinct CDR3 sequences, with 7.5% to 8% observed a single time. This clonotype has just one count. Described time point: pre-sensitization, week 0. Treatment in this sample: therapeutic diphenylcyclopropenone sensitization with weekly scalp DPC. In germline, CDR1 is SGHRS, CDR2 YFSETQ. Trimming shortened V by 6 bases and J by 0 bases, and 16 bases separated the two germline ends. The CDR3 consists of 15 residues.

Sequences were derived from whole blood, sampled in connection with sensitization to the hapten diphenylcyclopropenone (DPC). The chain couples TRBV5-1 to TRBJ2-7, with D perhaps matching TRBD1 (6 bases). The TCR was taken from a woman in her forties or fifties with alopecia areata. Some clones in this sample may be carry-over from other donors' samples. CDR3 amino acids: CASKWDIWSSYEQYF. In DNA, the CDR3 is TGCGCCAGCAAGTGGGACATCTGGAGCTCCTACGAGCAGTACTTC.